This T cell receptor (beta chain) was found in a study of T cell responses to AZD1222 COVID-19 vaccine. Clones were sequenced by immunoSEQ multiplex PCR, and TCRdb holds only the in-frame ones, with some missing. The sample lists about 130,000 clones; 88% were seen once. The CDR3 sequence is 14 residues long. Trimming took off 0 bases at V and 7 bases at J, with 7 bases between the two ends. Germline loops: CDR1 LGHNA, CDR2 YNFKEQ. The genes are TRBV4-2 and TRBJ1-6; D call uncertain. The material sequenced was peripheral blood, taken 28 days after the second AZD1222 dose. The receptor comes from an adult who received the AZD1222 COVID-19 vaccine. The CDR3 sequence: CASSQDITNSPLHF. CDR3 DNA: TGTGCCAGCAGCCAAGATATTACCAATTCACCCCTCCACTTT.